One and the same sample provided the 23 T cell receptor beta chains below, sequenced in a study of cytomegalovirus exposure and HLA in healthy donors. Data came from immunoSEQ multiplex PCR; TCRdb stores just in-frame clones and leaves some out. The profile shows over 250,000 clones, just over 85% of them singletons. What was sequenced was PBMCs. These receptors all come from a young woman in good health and CMV-seronegative.

The chain combines TRBV9 with TRBJ2-3; 10 bases are shared with TRBD2. The CDR3 has 15 amino acids. Germline loops: CDR1 SGDLS, CDR2 YYNGEE. The CDR3 loop is CASDFSGGSTDTQYF. The CDR3 nucleotides read TGTGCTAGCGACTTTAGCGGGGGGAGCACAGATACGCAGTATTTT.

The chain is built from TRBV27 and TRBJ2-1; D call uncertain. Per the germline V gene, CDR1 is MNHEY and CDR2 is SMNVEV (reference sequence). The V end was cut by 1 base, the J end by 0 bases, with 13 bases between. The CDR3 totals 17 residues. This CDR3 reads CASSLYDTMGSYNEQFF. The CDR3 region has the DNA TGTGCCAGCAGTTTATATGACACCATGGGCTCCTACAATGAGCAGTTCTTC.

This clone has a single count. The rearrangement uses TRBV28 and TRBJ1-2, with 12 nucleotides matching TRBD1. The J segment lost 7 bases and the V segment lost 6 bases, leaving 6 bases of the junction unmatched. The V gene's germline CDR1 is MDHEN and CDR2 SYDVKM. The length of the CDR3 is 14 residues. CDR3: CASSRGTGGFGYTF. DNA of the CDR3: TGTGCCAGCAGCCGGGGGACAGGGGGCTTTGGCTACACCTTC.

The rearrangement uses TRBV2 and TRBJ2-5, with TRBD2 identical over 12 bases. Germline V gene sequence: CDR1 SNHLY, CDR2 FYNNEI. J gave up 4 bases and V 8 bases, and 11 bases lay outside the gene matches. The CDR3 consists of 16 residues. The CDR3 is CASRPLAGGPLETQYF. As DNA, the CDR3 is TGTGCCAGCCGACCTCTAGCGGGGGGGCCATTAGAGACCCAGTACTTC.

Only a few counts were recorded for this clone. V and J are TRBV5-1 and TRBJ2-5; TRBD1 agrees at 9 bases. Germline loops: CDR1 SGHRS, CDR2 YFSETQ. V was pared by 0 bases and J by 0 bases, with 3 bases of the junction left unmatched. The CDR3 runs 16 residues. The CDR3 loop reads CASSLGGTGNQETQYF. The DNA of the CDR3 is TGCGCCAGCAGCTTGGGAGGGACAGGGAACCAAGAGACCCAGTACTTC.

The V and J genes are TRBV30 and TRBJ2-7; TRBD1 matches 10 bases. The CDR3 loop spans 17 amino acids. Trimming took 0 bases from V and 3 from J; bases not matched to a gene: 11. The germline gives CDR1 GTSNPN, CDR2 SVGIG (reference sequence). For the CDR3, the DNA is TGTGCCTGGAGTGTACCAATTGGCGGGACAGGGGTCTACGAGCAGTACTTC. This sequence encodes CAWSVPIGGTGVYEQYF.

V gene TRBV2 combines with J gene TRBJ1-1, with 8 bases lining up with TRBD1. The germline CDR1 and CDR2 sequences are SNHLY and FYNNEI. J gave up 10 bases and V 6 bases, and 7 bases lay outside the gene matches. The CDR3 spans 12 residues. CDR3 sequence (DNA): TGTGCCAGCAGGGATGGACAGGGCGGAGCTTTCTTT. This codes for CASRDGQGGAFF.

The rearrangement joins TRBV5-1 to TRBJ2-5; possibly TRBD1 for D (6 bases). V lost 2 bases and J 1 base, leaving 9 bases between the germline ends. The germline V gene has CDR1 SGHRS and CDR2 YFSETQ. The CDR3 totals 14 residues. CDR3 bases: TGCGCCAGCAGCTTTACAGGGACCCAAGAGACCCAGTACTTC. Amino acid sequence: CASSFTGTQETQYF.

The chain joins TRBV30 to TRBJ1-3; D ambiguous. V was pared by 0 bases and J by 8 bases, with 14 bases between. The CDR3 extends over 14 amino acids. Germline V gene data show CDR1 as GTSNPN and CDR2 as SVGIG (reference sequence). The CDR3, as DNA: TGTGCCTGGAGTGTACGACTGGGTGGTGACACCATATATTTT. It is translated as CAWSVRLGGDTIYF. Looking up the rest from reference TRBV30 and TRBJ1-3 gives the full variable domain: SQTIHQWPATLVQPVGSPLSLECTVEGTSNPNLYWYRQAAGRGLQLLFYSVGIGQISSEVPQNLSASRPQDRQFILSSKKLLLSDSGFYLCAWSVRLGGDTIYFGEGSWLTVV.

The chain carries TRBV27 and TRBJ1-5, with 8 bases that match TRBD1. The CDR3 has 14 residues. V shed 5 bases and J 7 bases; nucleotides not matched to a gene: 7. Germline values: CDR1 MNHEY, CDR2 SMNVEV (reference sequence). This CDR3 is CASSPQGARQPQHF. CDR3 in DNA: TGTGCCAGCAGTCCCCAGGGGGCCAGGCAGCCCCAGCATTTT.

The sample holds one count of this clone. The V gene is TRBV27, the J gene TRBJ1-1, with D unresolved. V lost 6 bases to trimming and J lost 3 bases, with 14 bases between them. Germline assignment: CDR1 MNHEY and CDR2 SMNVEV (reference sequence). This CDR3 is 14 amino acids long. CDR3 nucleotides: TGTGCCAGCAGGGCTAGTTGGCAGCACACTGAAGCTTTCTTT. The encoded protein is CASRASWQHTEAFF.

The rearrangement uses TRBV19 and TRBJ2-5; D uncertain. The CDR3 spans 13 residues. The germline gives CDR1 LNHDA, CDR2 SQIVND (reference sequence). V lost 5 bases to trimming and J lost 0 bases, with 7 bases between them. In DNA, the CDR3 is TGTGCCAGTAGTTGGTCAGACCAAGAGACCCAGTACTTC. This encodes CASSWSDQETQYF.

In this sample, this clone turned up once. The gene calls are TRBV30 and TRBJ1-1, with 9 bases fitting TRBD1. The CDR3 covers 13 residues. Germline V gives CDR1 GTSNPN, CDR2 SVGIG (reference sequence). V lost 3 bases, J lost 3 bases, and 2 bases stayed unmatched. DNA of the CDR3: TGTGCCTGGAGGGGACAGGGTTACACTGAAGCTTTCTTT. Translated: CAWRGQGYTEAFF. The full variable domain, its missing parts supplied by reference TRBV30 and TRBJ1-1, is SQTIHQWPATLVQPVGSPLSLECTVEGTSNPNLYWYRQAAGRGLQLLFYSVGIGQISSEVPQNLSASRPQDRQFILSSKKLLLSDSGFYLCAWRGQGYTEAFFGQGTRLTVV.

The chain uses TRBV10-3 and TRBJ2-7; maybe TRBD2 (5 bases). This CDR3 has 14 residues. Germline loops: CDR1 ENHRY, CDR2 SYGVKD. V was cut by 7 bases and J by 2 bases, with 15 bases left in between. This chain's CDR3 is CAITRTGSAYEQYF. In DNA form, the CDR3 reads TGTGCCATCACCCGAACGGGGTCTGCCTACGAGCAGTACTTC.

V and J are TRBV5-1 and TRBJ2-7; a possible D gene is TRBD1 (5 bases). This CDR3 spans 15 amino acids. The germline CDR1 and CDR2 sequences are SGHRS and YFSETQ. V was cut by 4 bases and J by 0 bases, with 14 bases left in between. CDR3 DNA sequence: TGCGCCAGCAGCCCCTACAGGTCCTCCTCCTACGAGCAGTACTTC. This encodes CASSPYRSSSYEQYF. The variable domain in full, with the rest retrieved from reference TRBV5-1 and TRBJ2-7, is KAGVTQTPRYLIKTRGQQVTLSCSPISGHRSVSWYQQTPGQGLQFLFEYFSETQRNKGNFPGRFSGRQFSNSRSEMNVSTLELGDSALYLCASSPYRSSSYEQYFGPGTRLTVT.

The CDR3 protein is CASSEGPGQAYGYTF. The DNA for the CDR3 is TGTGCCAGCAGCGAAGGGCCGGGACAGGCCTATGGCTACACCTTC. J is TRBJ1-2 and V is TRBV7-2; 8 bases are shared with TRBD1. This CDR3 is 15 amino acids long. CDR1 is SGHTA and CDR2 is FQGNSA in the germline V gene. V lost 5 bases, J lost 4 bases, and 9 bases stayed unmatched.

Here the CDR3 reads CASSEDRLNQPQHF. CDR3 DNA: TGTGCCAGCAGCGAGGACAGGCTCAATCAGCCCCAGCATTTT. The rearrangement uses TRBV7-8 and TRBJ1-5; TRBD1 aligns across 7 bases. There are 14 residues in the CDR3. From germline, CDR1 is SGHVS and CDR2 FQNEAQ. Trimming cost V 5 bases and J 3 bases; bases outside gene matches: 4.

This rearrangement joins TRBV5-6 to TRBJ2-6; D is undetermined. The V end lost 9 bases, the J end lost 0 bases, and 13 bases lay between the germline ends. The CDR3 loop spans 15 amino acids. Germline V gene sequence: CDR1 SGHDT, CDR2 YYEEEE. The CDR3 loop reads CAMSPVLSGANVLTF. CDR3 nucleotides: TGTGCCATGTCACCAGTCCTCTCTGGGGCCAACGTCCTGACTTTC.

This clone has only one observation. V is TRBV2 and J is TRBJ2-2; 11 nucleotides line up with TRBD1. Germline V CDR1 and CDR2: SNHLY, FYNNEI. The CDR3 loop spans 18 amino acids. Unmatched junction bases numbered 13, after V lost 3 bases and J lost 7 bases. CDR3: CASSERTGGLGIGGELFF. The CDR3 DNA is TGTGCCAGCAGTGAGAGGACAGGGGGCCTAGGTATCGGCGGGGAGCTGTTTTTT.

CDR3 DNA: TGTGCCAGCAGTTCCCCAGGGGTCACTGAAGCTTTCTTT. Amino acids: CASSSPGVTEAFF. V usage is TRBV28 and J usage is TRBJ1-1; D is perhaps TRBD1 (6 bases). From germline, CDR1 is MDHEN and CDR2 SYDVKM. Trimming stripped 4 bases from V and 4 bases from J, with 10 bases between. This CDR3 is built from 13 residues.

This clone was seen once. This chain links TRBV6-6 with TRBJ1-4, with D perhaps matching TRBD1 (5 bases). This CDR3 contains 14 residues. Germline CDR1 MNHNY, CDR2 SVGAGI (reference sequence). The V gene lost 3 bases and the J gene lost 3 bases, with 8 bases spanning the gap. CDR3 DNA sequence: TGTGCCAGCAGTTATTCGGGGGCTAATGAAAAACTGTTTTTT. Protein product: CASSYSGANEKLFF.

The rearrangement links TRBV6-5 to TRBJ1-5; no definite D call. Germline V gives CDR1 MNHEY, CDR2 SVGAGI. With 0 bases removed from V and 7 bases from J, the gap between germline ends came to 13 bases. The CDR3 is 15 amino acids. The CDR3 is CASSYSNGVGQPQHF. CDR3 nucleotides: TGTGCCAGCAGTTACTCGAACGGGGTTGGACAGCCCCAGCATTTT.

The chain joins TRBV7-6 to TRBJ2-7, with D possibly TRBD2 on 5 matching bases. Germline-derived CDR1 and CDR2 are SGHVS and FNYEAQ. The CDR3 extends over 14 amino acids. Trimming stripped 4 bases from V and 5 bases from J, with 15 bases between. The CDR3 coding sequence is TGTGCCAGCAGCTCCCCCGCGAGGGTCAACGAGCAGTACTTC. This encodes CASSSPARVNEQYF.